The 22 T cell receptor beta chains given below trace back to one sample, sequenced in a study of human T cells and chemical hapten exposure. The time point here: patch test 3, about 24 weeks after DPC sensitization. Treatment indicated: therapeutic diphenylcyclopropenone sensitization with weekly scalp DPC. TCRdb re-analysed the RACE reads in MiXCR, keeping a single row per CDR3 protein. The sample carries more than 150,000 distinct CDR3 sequences, more than 20% recorded once. The sample was whole blood, taken in connection with sensitization to the hapten diphenylcyclopropenone (DPC). Receptors originate from a woman in her thirties or forties with alopecia areata. Some clones in this sample may be carry-over from other donors' samples.

This chain uses TRBV5-1 with TRBJ2-5; D may be TRBD2 (5 bases). The CDR3 is made up of 14 amino acids. Germline CDR1 SGHRS, CDR2 YFSETQ. Trimming removed 4 bases at V and 1 base at J, with 11 bases between. CDR3 nucleotide sequence: TGCGCCAGCAGCGAAGCGGAACCCCAAGAGACCCAGTACTTC. This translates into CASSEAEPQETQYF.

The gene calls are TRBV6-6 and TRBJ1-1, with D unclear. CDR3 length: 12 amino acids. Germline V gene sequence: CDR1 MNHNY, CDR2 SVGAGI (reference sequence). V dropped 6 bases and J dropped 7 bases, with 12 bases sitting between them. CDR3 bases: TGTGCCAGCAGCTACGGACGGTTTGAAGCTTTCTTT. Its translation is CASSYGRFEAFF.

The chain employs TRBV18 and TRBJ2-3; 7 bases match TRBD1. The germline gives CDR1 KGHSH, CDR2 LQKENI. V lost 9 bases and J lost 0; bases outside the gene matches: 6. The CDR3 totals 14 residues. This CDR3 is CASSGTASTDTQYF. The DNA of the CDR3 is TGTGCCAGTTCCGGGACAGCTAGCACAGATACGCAGTATTTT.

The table lists this clonotype with a few counts. The chain joins TRBV7-2 to TRBJ2-7; no firm D call. Germline V gene lookup returns CDR1 SGHTA and CDR2 FQGNSA. V lost 2 bases and J 3 bases, leaving 5 bases between the germline ends. The CDR3 has 12 residues. The CDR3 DNA sequence: TGTGCCAGCAGCTTATACGTCTACGAGCAGTACTTC. Residues: CASSLYVYEQYF.

This chain uses TRBV28 with TRBJ2-3; a weak D match, TRBD2 (6 bases). Deletions cut 8 bases from V and 4 bases from J, with 19 bases between. The CDR3 has 15 amino acids. From germline, CDR1 is MDHEN and CDR2 SYDVKM. CDR3 bases: TGTGCCAGCGAACGTGGGGGGAGTGATGCAGATACGCAGTATTTT. Translated: CASERGGSDADTQYF. Together with reference TRBV28 and TRBJ2-3, the CDR3 gives the full variable domain: DVKVTQSSRYLVKRTGEKVFLECVQDMDHENMFWYRQDPGLGLRLIYFSYDVKMKEKGDIPEGYSVSREKKERFSLILESASTNQTSMYLCASERGGSDADTQYFGPGTRLTVL.

The chain has TRBV21-1 and TRBJ2-1; the table's D call TRBD2 went unverified against the DNA. TRBV21-1 has pseudogene status. The CDR3 is made up of 15 amino acids. The CDR3 sequence is CASRVAGHTHNEQFF. In nucleotides, the CDR3 is TGTGCCAGCAGGGTAGCGGGGCATACCCACAATGAGCAGTTCTTC.

Here the CDR3 DNA reads TGCAGTGCTCCAAGGGGGGGGTTCGGCGGGGAGCTGTTTTTT. Amino acids: CSAPRGGFGGELFF. The chain is built from TRBV20-1 and TRBJ2-2, with a weak D call TRBD2 (7 bases). The V and J ends lost 5 bases and 7 bases respectively, with 17 bases between them. The length of the CDR3 is 14 residues. Germline values: CDR1 DFQATT, CDR2 SNEGSKA (reference sequence).

The CDR3 is CASRPLAGERETQYF. The CDR3 DNA sequence: TGTGCCAGCAGACCCCTAGCGGGAGAGCGAGAGACCCAGTACTTC. V is TRBV27 and J is TRBJ2-5; 10 nucleotides line up with TRBD2. Germline-derived CDR1 and CDR2 are MNHEY and SMNVEV (reference sequence). The CDR3 has 15 residues. V lost 6 bases, J lost 4 bases, and 8 bases stayed unmatched.

The chain combines TRBV12-3 or TRBV12-4 with TRBJ2-1, with D maybe TRBD2 (5 bases). Trimming cost V 1 base and J 15 bases, with 16 bases left between them. The CDR3 covers 13 residues. CDR3 sequence: CASSLGEREVPFF. The CDR3, as DNA: TGTGCCAGCAGTTTAGGGGAGAGGGAAGTTCCGTTCTTC.

At least ten counts were recorded for this clonotype. The chain is built from TRBV20-1 and TRBJ2-5, with TRBD1 as a possible D gene (6 bases). This CDR3 comprises 14 residues. The germline V gene encodes CDR1 DFQATT and CDR2 SNEGSKA (reference sequence). V lost 3 bases, J lost 2 bases, and 13 bases lay in between. CDR3 sequence (DNA): TGCAGTGCTAGGGGGGCAGCAGGACAAGAGACCCAGTACTTC. This gives the protein CSARGAAGQETQYF.

Points on this clonotype: Germline is not matched at one junction end, which may reflect a read error. The V call is TRBV18, the J call TRBJ2-7; D uncertain. Looked up from germline, CDR1 is KGHSH and CDR2 is LQKENI. The CDR3 contains 13 residues. The CDR3: CASPPKTEYEQYF. As DNA, the CDR3 is TGTGCCAGCCCACCAAAGACGGAGTACGAGCAGTACTTC.

The chain has TRBV5-5 and TRBJ2-1; 10 positions agree with TRBD2. This CDR3 region has 16 residues. Germline V lookup: CDR1 SGHKS, CDR2 YYEKEE (reference sequence). The ends lost 3 bases at V and 6 bases at J; junction bases unmatched: 9. The CDR3 DNA sequence: TGTGCCAGCAGCTCATCTAGCGGGAGTATTTCCAATGAGCAGTTCTTC. This encodes CASSSSSGSISNEQFF.

This clonotype was observed a handful of times. This chain links TRBV4-1 with TRBJ2-5; the D call may be TRBD1 or TRBD2 (5 bases each). Trimming stripped 1 base from V and 4 bases from J, with 16 bases between. The CDR3 totals 16 residues. Germline loops: CDR1 MGHRA, CDR2 YSYEKL. The CDR3 spells CASSQGPGTLSETQYF. The CDR3 nucleotides are TGCGCCAGCAGCCAAGGTCCTGGGACCCTGTCAGAGACCCAGTACTTC.

This clonotype was recorded a few times. The chain uses TRBV20-1 and TRBJ2-3; D is ambiguous. The CDR3 is 12 amino acids. Germline V gene sequence: CDR1 DFQATT, CDR2 SNEGSKA (reference sequence). Trimming removed 6 bases from V and 4 bases from J, with 11 bases in between. This CDR3 is CSATQAADTQYF. The CDR3 DNA is TGCAGTGCCACCCAGGCGGCAGATACGCAGTATTTT.

This clonotype was seen more than once but under ten times. The CDR3 protein is CASVFSGNSGANVLTF. The CDR3 region has the DNA TGTGCCAGTGTGTTTAGCGGGAACTCTGGGGCCAACGTCCTGACTTTC. J is TRBJ2-6 and V is TRBV6-6; TRBD2 matches 8 bases. Germline values: CDR1 MNHNY, CDR2 SVGAGI (reference sequence). The CDR3 runs 16 residues. Germline trimming cut 9 bases from V and 0 bases from J; bases unmatched to any gene: 7.

This clonotype appeared many times. The rearrangement uses TRBV20-1 and TRBJ2-7; D not certain. CDR3 length equals 12 residues. The germline V gene has CDR1 DFQATT and CDR2 SNEGSKA (reference sequence). V dropped 1 base and J dropped 7 bases, with 11 bases sitting between them. The CDR3 sequence: CSARAAAPEQYF. The CDR3 DNA follows: TGCAGTGCTAGAGCGGCTGCTCCAGAGCAGTACTTC.

The chain links TRBV10-3 to TRBJ1-2, with D unclear. V dropped 2 bases and J dropped 0 bases, with 13 bases sitting between them. The CDR3 has 16 residues. Germline CDR1 ENHRY, CDR2 SYGVKD. CDR3 loop: CAISEPTDGANYGYTF. Written as DNA, the CDR3 is TGTGCCATCAGTGAGCCTACTGACGGAGCTAACTATGGCTACACCTTC.

This clonotype was seen more than once but under ten times. The rearrangement links TRBV25-1 to TRBJ1-5, with 7 nucleotides matching TRBD1. Germline V CDR1 and CDR2: MGHDK, SYGVNS. The CDR3 sequence is 14 residues long. V lost 6 bases and J lost 6; bases outside the gene matches: 8. This CDR3 is CASSLTGEAQPQHF. The CDR3 DNA reads TGTGCCAGCAGCTTAACAGGGGAAGCTCAGCCCCAGCATTTT.

This clonotype was counted a few times. The chain is built from TRBV12-3 or TRBV12-4 and TRBJ2-1; D perhaps matches TRBD1 (6 bases). Trimming pared 1 base from V and 4 bases from J, leaving 11 bases between. CDR3 length equals 15 residues. CDR3 loop: CASSLGQGRYNEQFF. The CDR3 coding sequence is TGTGCCAGCAGTTTAGGGCAGGGGAGATACAATGAGCAGTTCTTC.

The chain is built from TRBV7-9 and TRBJ1-2; the D gene is possibly TRBD1 (6 bases). The CDR3 length is 15 residues. V was pared by 0 bases and J by 0 bases, with 8 bases between. Germline values: CDR1 SEHNR, CDR2 FQNEAQ (reference sequence). This chain's CDR3 is CASSLAAGANYGYTF. The CDR3 DNA sequence: TGTGCCAGCAGCTTAGCGGCAGGGGCTAACTATGGCTACACCTTC.

DNA of the CDR3: TGTGCCAGCAGCCAAGCCGGGCGGGAGTACTACAATGAGCAGTTCTTC. It codes for CASSQAGREYYNEQFF. The gene calls are TRBV3-1 and TRBJ2-1; 7 bases fit TRBD2. After removal of 1 base from V and 3 bases from J, the junction contained 6 bases not matched to a gene. In germline, CDR1 is LGHDT, CDR2 YNNKEL (reference sequence). This CDR3 has 16 amino acids.

This clonotype was picked up many times. This chain uses TRBV28 with TRBJ2-6; possibly TRBD2 for D (6 bases). The CDR3 extends over 15 amino acids. The germline V gene encodes CDR1 MDHEN and CDR2 SYDVKM. The V and J ends lost 3 bases and 4 bases respectively, with 10 bases between them. In DNA, the CDR3 is TGTGCCAGCAGTTTTGGAGGGCGGGGGGCCAACGTCCTGACTTTC. It specifies CASSFGGRGANVLTF.